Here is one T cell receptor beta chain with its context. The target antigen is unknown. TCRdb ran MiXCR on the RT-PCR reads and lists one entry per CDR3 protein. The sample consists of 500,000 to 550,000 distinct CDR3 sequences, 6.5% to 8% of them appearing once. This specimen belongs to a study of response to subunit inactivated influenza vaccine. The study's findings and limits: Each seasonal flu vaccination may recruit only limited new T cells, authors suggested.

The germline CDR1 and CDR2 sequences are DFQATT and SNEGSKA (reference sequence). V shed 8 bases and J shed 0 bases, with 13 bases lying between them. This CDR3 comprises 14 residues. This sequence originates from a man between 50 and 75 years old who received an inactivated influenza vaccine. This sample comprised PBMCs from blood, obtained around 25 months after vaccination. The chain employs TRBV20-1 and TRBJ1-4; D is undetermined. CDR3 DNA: TGCAGTCTCCTCGGGAGAGCAACTAATGAAAAACTGTTTTTT. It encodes CSLLGRATNEKLFF.